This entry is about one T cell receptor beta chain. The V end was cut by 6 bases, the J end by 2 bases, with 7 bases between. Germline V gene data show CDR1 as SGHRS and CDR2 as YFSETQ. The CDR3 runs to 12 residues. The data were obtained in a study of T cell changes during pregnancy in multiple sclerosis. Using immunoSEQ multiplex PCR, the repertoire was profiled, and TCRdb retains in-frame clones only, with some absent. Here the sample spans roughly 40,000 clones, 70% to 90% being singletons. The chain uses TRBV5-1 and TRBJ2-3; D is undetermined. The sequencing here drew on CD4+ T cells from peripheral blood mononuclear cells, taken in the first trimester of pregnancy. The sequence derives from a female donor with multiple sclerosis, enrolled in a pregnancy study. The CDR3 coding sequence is TGCGCCAGCACGGGTTACACAGATACGCAGTATTTT. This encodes CASTGYTDTQYF.